The next 32 T cell receptor beta chains were all read from a single sample in a study of early T cells in non-severe SARS-CoV-2 infection. TCRdb reprocessed the 5' RACE reads via MiXCR and lists one record per CDR3 protein. The data contain 75,000 or so distinct CDR3 sequences, over 9.5% of them singletons. The specimen was whole blood, collected at baseline. The receptors shown here come from an adult who was a healthcare worker with PCR-confirmed SARS-CoV-2 infection or an uninfected control (not recorded which).

This clonotype was recorded a few times. The rearrangement joins TRBV11-2 to TRBJ2-3, with 7 nucleotides matching TRBD1. This CDR3 has 12 residues. Germline CDR1 reads SGHAT; CDR2 reads FQNNGV. Losses at the gene ends were 5 bases for V and 4 bases for J; bases not matched to a gene: 0. CDR3 in DNA: TGTGCCAGCAGCAGGGGGCCAGATACGCAGTATTTT. It yields the protein CASSRGPDTQYF.

The sample holds a few counts of this clonotype. As DNA, the CDR3 is TGTGCCAGCAGCTTGGTGGACAGGAGCTCCTACGAGCAGTACTTC. Amino acids: CASSLVDRSSYEQYF. The chain employs TRBV5-4 and TRBJ2-7, with 7 bases matching TRBD1. CDR1 is SGHNT and CDR2 is YYREEE in the germline V gene (reference sequence). With 0 bases clipped from V and 0 bases from J, the junction kept 3 bases outside the gene matches. The CDR3 sequence is 15 residues long. Using reference TRBV5-4 and TRBJ2-7 for the parts outside the CDR3, the full variable domain is ETGVTQSPTHLIKTRGQQVTLRCSSQSGHNTVSWYQQALGQGPQFIFQYYREEENGRGNFPPRFSGLQFPNYSSELNVNALELDDSALYLCASSLVDRSSYEQYFGPGTRLTVT.

This clonotype was recorded at least ten times. The J gene is TRBJ1-1, the V gene TRBV29-1; D call uncertain. Germline V gene sequence: CDR1 SQVTM, CDR2 ANQGSEA. With 1 base removed from V and 0 bases from J, the gap between germline ends came to 6 bases. The CDR3 sequence is 13 residues long. As DNA, the CDR3 is TGCAGCGTTGAAGGGCGGCTGAACACTGAAGCTTTCTTT. Its translation is CSVEGRLNTEAFF.

This clonotype showed up many times. The rearrangement uses TRBV6-1 and TRBJ1-5; no clear D gene. The germline gives CDR1 MNHNS, CDR2 SASEGT. This CDR3 spans 12 amino acids. Deletions cut 4 bases from V and 6 bases from J, with 7 bases between. The CDR3 region is CASSALAQPQHF. The CDR3 region has the DNA TGTGCCAGCAGTGCCCTGGCTCAGCCCCAGCATTTT.

This clonotype showed up just a few times. This chain joins TRBV6-2 or TRBV6-3 and TRBJ2-3; D tentatively fits TRBD1 or TRBD2 (6 bases each). V lost 7 bases to trimming and J lost 2 bases, with 16 bases between them. The CDR3 is 15 residues long. CDR1 is MNHEY, CDR2 SVGEGT, per germline. CDR3 in amino acids: CASTPYRGLTDTQYF. The CDR3 DNA sequence: TGTGCCAGCACCCCCTACCGGGGGCTCACAGATACGCAGTATTTT.

The chain links TRBV7-8 to TRBJ2-7; 7 bases are shared with TRBD1. This CDR3 region has 14 residues. Germline lookup yields CDR1 SGHVS and CDR2 FQNEAQ. Trimming cost V 4 bases and J 4 bases; bases outside gene matches: 7. The CDR3 reads CASSSNRGYYEQYF. For the CDR3, the DNA is TGTGCCAGCAGCTCGAACAGGGGATATTACGAGCAGTACTTC.

This clonotype has at least ten counts. The chain joins TRBV18 to TRBJ1-2; TRBD1 matches 8 bases. CDR3 length: 15 residues. Trimming at V came to 3 bases and at J to 6 bases, leaving 9 bases not matched to a gene. The germline V gene has CDR1 KGHSH and CDR2 LQKENI. CDR3: CASSPPQGAGHGYTF. The CDR3 region has the DNA TGTGCCAGCTCACCCCCCCAGGGGGCGGGACATGGCTACACCTTC.

The J gene is TRBJ2-7, the V gene TRBV12-3 or TRBV12-4; 8 bases are shared with TRBD1. The CDR3 covers 15 residues. V lost 6 bases, J lost 2 bases, and 9 bases stayed unmatched. The CDR3 DNA is TGTGCCAGCAGAAGGACAGGGAGTGGTACCTACGAGCAGTACTTC. Protein product: CASRRTGSGTYEQYF.

This clonotype was seen more than once but under ten times. V usage is TRBV6-5 and J usage is TRBJ2-1; D is unresolved. Germline V gene sequence: CDR1 MNHEY, CDR2 SVGAGI. This CDR3 comprises 19 residues. Trimming pared 0 bases from V and 0 bases from J, leaving 18 bases between. CDR3 coding DNA: TGTGCCAGCAGTTACTCTTGGCGTAACCGAGATAGCTCCTACAATGAGCAGTTCTTC. Protein sequence: CASSYSWRNRDSSYNEQFF.

This clonotype was counted many times. The V call is TRBV7-8, the J call TRBJ1-1; D gene unclear. The germline gives CDR1 SGHVS, CDR2 FQNEAQ. The CDR3 contains 16 residues. V gave up 4 bases and J gave up 0 bases, with 15 bases separating them. DNA of the CDR3: TGTGCCAGCAGCTCCCCATCAAGGCACCTGAACACTGAAGCTTTCTTT. Protein product: CASSSPSRHLNTEAFF. Using reference TRBV7-8 and TRBJ1-1 for the parts outside the CDR3, the full variable domain is GAGVSQSPRYKVAKRGQDVALRCDPISGHVSLFWYQQALGQGPEFLTYFQNEAQLDKSGLPSDRFFAERPEGSVSTLKIQRTQQEDSAVYLCASSSPSRHLNTEAFFGQGTRLTVV.

J is TRBJ2-1 and V is TRBV11-3, with 11 bases matching TRBD2. The CDR3 has 15 residues. In germline, CDR1 is SGHNT, CDR2 YENEEA. V shed 2 bases, J shed 8 bases, and the junction held 5 bases outside the gene matches. CDR3 residues: CASSLSASGRYEQFF. The CDR3 DNA sequence: TGTGCCAGCAGCTTAAGCGCTAGCGGGAGGTATGAGCAGTTCTTC.

This clonotype was seen more than once but under ten times. The gene calls are TRBV11-2 and TRBJ2-7, with 7 nucleotides matching TRBD1. V shed 5 bases, J shed 2 bases, and the junction held 6 bases outside the gene matches. Germline CDR1 and CDR2: SGHAT and FQNNGV. The length of the CDR3 is 14 residues. For the CDR3, the DNA is TGTGCCAGCAGCCGATACGGGACAGCCTACGAGCAGTACTTC. Translating it yields CASSRYGTAYEQYF.

The rearrangement joins TRBV29-1 to TRBJ2-3; 8 bases map to TRBD2. V dropped 1 base and J dropped 1; count of bases not matched to a gene: 1. Germline CDR1 and CDR2: SQVTM and ANQGSEA. The length of the CDR3 is 14 residues. CDR3 protein: CSVEGAGGTDTQYF. In DNA form, the CDR3 reads TGCAGCGTTGAAGGAGCGGGAGGCACAGATACGCAGTATTTT.

Ten or more counts support this clonotype. The chain couples TRBV2 to TRBJ1-1, with D hard to call. The CDR3 is 13 residues long. Trimming stripped 5 bases from V and 4 bases from J, with 11 bases between. Germline V CDR1 and CDR2: SNHLY, FYNNEI. In DNA form, the CDR3 reads TGTGCCAGCAGTTACGGGGAAAGCACTGAAGCTTTCTTT. Residues: CASSYGESTEAFF.

This clonotype has a handful of counts. The chain carries TRBV27 and TRBJ2-2; maybe TRBD1 (6 bases). This CDR3 is 16 amino acids long. V dropped 5 bases and J dropped 0 bases, with 13 bases sitting between them. Looked up from germline, CDR1 is MNHEY and CDR2 is SMNVEV (reference sequence). The CDR3 DNA reads as TGTGCCAGCAGTCTAAACAGGGCAGCGAACACCGGGGAGCTGTTTTTT. This codes for CASSLNRAANTGELFF.

This clonotype was seen at least ten times. The chain employs TRBV18 and TRBJ2-1; the D is unclear. The V and J ends lost 1 base and 9 bases respectively, with 7 bases between them. The CDR3 spans 12 residues. CDR1 is KGHSH, CDR2 LQKENI, per germline. The CDR3 loop reads CASSPLNSEQFF. In nucleotides, the CDR3 is TGTGCCAGCTCACCACTAAATAGTGAGCAGTTCTTC.

This clonotype has only a few counts. This chain connects TRBV2 to TRBJ2-5, with 11 positions matching TRBD1. There are 14 residues in the CDR3. Losses at the gene ends were 5 bases for V and 2 bases for J; bases not matched to a gene: 1. The V gene's germline CDR1 is SNHLY and CDR2 FYNNEI. CDR3 bases: TGTGCCAGCAGTTGGGACAGGGGGCAAGAGACCCAGTACTTC. Residues: CASSWDRGQETQYF.

Judged by abundance, this clonotype is medium-sized. The chain is built from TRBV4-2 and TRBJ2-2, with 9 nucleotides matching TRBD2. CDR1 is LGHNA and CDR2 is YNFKEQ in the germline V gene. J gave up 1 base and V 0 bases, and 9 bases lay outside the gene matches. The CDR3 spans 19 residues. The CDR3 nucleotides are TGTGCCAGCAGCCAAGATCAGGCTAGCGGGAATCTGAACACCGGGGAGCTGTTTTTT. This encodes CASSQDQASGNLNTGELFF.

This clonotype was observed a handful of times. The gene calls are TRBV29-1 and TRBJ2-2; D might be TRBD2 (5 bases). Germline V gene data show CDR1 as SQVTM and CDR2 as ANQGSEA. Trimming stripped 3 bases from V and 1 base from J, with 6 bases between. The CDR3 sequence is 13 residues long. This CDR3 reads CSVDEGNTGELFF. CDR3 coding DNA: TGCAGCGTTGATGAGGGGAACACCGGGGAGCTGTTTTTT.

The chain has TRBV18 and TRBJ2-5; D may be TRBD1 (6 bases). The CDR3 extends over 16 amino acids. V was trimmed by 1 base and J by 2 bases, leaving 14 bases between them. Germline CDR1 is KGHSH and CDR2 is LQKENI. Here the CDR3 DNA reads TGTGCCAGCTCACCACAGTCAACAGGGCTTCAAGAGACCCAGTACTTC. Its protein product is CASSPQSTGLQETQYF.

There are many counts of this clonotype. V and J are TRBV29-1 and TRBJ1-1; D is undetermined. CDR1 SQVTM and CDR2 ANQGSEA come from the germline V gene. The CDR3 length is 10 residues. V was clipped by 7 bases and J by 8 bases, with 11 bases between them. CDR3 sequence reads: CSDTETEAFF. The CDR3 DNA reads TGCAGCGACACGGAAACAGAAGCTTTCTTT.

The gene calls are TRBV7-7 and TRBJ2-5, with D possibly TRBD2 on 5 matching bases. Between the trimmed V and J ends, which lost 4 bases and 5 bases, there was a span of 14 bases. Germline CDR1 and CDR2: SSHAT and FNYEAQ (reference sequence). The CDR3 covers 14 residues. The CDR3 is CASSSPGKVETQYF. In nucleotides, the CDR3 is TGTGCCAGCAGCTCCCCCGGGAAGGTGGAGACCCAGTACTTC.

The chain employs TRBV10-3 and TRBJ2-1; 7 nucleotides match TRBD2. CDR1 and CDR2 (germline): ENHRY, SYGVKD. The CDR3 has 15 amino acids. Trimming removed 2 bases from V and 1 base from J; junction bases left unmatched: 2. CDR3 nucleotide sequence: TGTGCCATCAGTGAGGGCGGGGGTTCCTACAATGAGCAGTTCTTC. The encoded protein is CAISEGGGSYNEQFF.

This clonotype was counted a few times. The chain combines TRBV5-1 with TRBJ2-1; D is ambiguous. In germline, CDR1 is SGHRS, CDR2 YFSETQ. V was clipped by 0 bases and J by 5 bases, with 3 bases between them. The CDR3 is made up of 12 amino acids. The CDR3: CASSLDHNEQFF. CDR3 sequence (DNA): TGCGCCAGCAGCTTGGATCACAATGAGCAGTTCTTC.

There are a few counts of this clonotype. The gene calls are TRBV23-1 and TRBJ2-5; TRBD2 matches at 10 bases. TRBV23-1 is filed as an ORF, its function uncertain. V gave up 4 bases and J gave up 5 bases; unmatched junction bases: 13. The CDR3 contains 17 residues. CDR3 in amino acids: CASSLPQSLAGVETQYF. The CDR3 bases are TGCGCCAGCAGTCTCCCACAAAGTCTAGCGGGAGTGGAGACCCAGTACTTC.

This chain connects TRBV5-6 to TRBJ2-1; tentative D call: TRBD2 (5 bases). This CDR3 is 11 amino acids long. Germline-derived CDR1 and CDR2 are SGHDT and YYEEEE. With 4 bases removed from V and 9 bases from J, the gap between germline ends came to 8 bases. The CDR3 is CASSTLAEQFF. The CDR3 DNA is TGTGCCAGCAGCACCCTAGCTGAGCAGTTCTTC. The complete variable domain, with remaining parts taken from reference TRBV5-6 and TRBJ2-1, reads DAGVTQSPTHLIKTRGQQVTLRCSPKSGHDTVSWYQQALGQGPQFIFQYYEEEERQRGNFPDRFSGHQFPNYSSELNVNALLLGDSALYLCASSTLAEQFFGPGTRLTVL.

This clonotype came up a few times. V usage is TRBV20-1 and J usage is TRBJ2-5; the D gene is possibly TRBD1 (5 bases). V lost 4 bases and J 3 bases, leaving 9 bases between the germline ends. Germline lookup yields CDR1 DFQATT and CDR2 SNEGSKA (reference sequence). The CDR3 consists of 12 residues. The CDR3 DNA reads as TGCAGTGCTACCGACAGAGAAGAGACCCAGTACTTC. Its translation: CSATDREETQYF.

The chain links TRBV5-1 to TRBJ1-1, with D possibly being TRBD1 (5 bases). Trimming cost V 6 bases and J 6 bases, with 15 bases left between them. Germline CDR1 SGHRS, CDR2 YFSETQ. CDR3 length equals 13 residues. Here the CDR3 reads CASIVRPGAEAFF. The CDR3 nucleotides are TGCGCCAGCATCGTCCGACCGGGGGCTGAAGCTTTCTTT.

This clonotype was picked up a small number of times. The gene calls are TRBV25-1 and TRBJ2-2, with TRBD1 as a possible D gene (7 bases). The CDR3 runs 16 residues. Germline assignment: CDR1 MGHDK and CDR2 SYGVNS. V gave up 8 bases and J gave up 4 bases, with 20 bases separating them. The CDR3: CASVSPRRGLTGELFF. The CDR3 DNA reads TGTGCCAGCGTTTCTCCCCGGAGGGGGCTCACCGGGGAGCTGTTTTTT.

The gene calls are TRBV21-1 and TRBJ2-5. TRBV21-1 is designated a pseudogene. This CDR3 spans 15 amino acids. In DNA form, the CDR3 reads TGTGCCAGCATCGAGTCATGCGGCCGGACGGAGACCCAGTACTTC. Translated: CASIESCGRTETQYF.

The sample holds many counts of this clonotype. The chain employs TRBV11-3 and TRBJ1-1; D is possibly TRBD1 (5 bases). Germline assignment: CDR1 SGHNT and CDR2 YENEEA. CDR3 length: 12 amino acids. Trimming shortened V by 4 bases and J by 12 bases, and 15 bases separated the two germline ends. CDR3 sequence (DNA): TGTGCCAGCAGCTCCGGGACTTTGGGAACTTTCTTT. Protein sequence: CASSSGTLGTFF.

V is TRBV14 and J is TRBJ2-7, with 7 bases that match TRBD1. This CDR3 spans 17 amino acids. The ends lost 0 bases at V and 7 bases at J; junction bases unmatched: 15. The germline V gene encodes CDR1 SGHDN and CDR2 FVKESK. CDR3: CASSQELSGQATGEQYF. The DNA for the CDR3 is TGTGCCAGCAGCCAAGAATTGAGCGGACAGGCTACCGGGGAGCAGTACTTC.